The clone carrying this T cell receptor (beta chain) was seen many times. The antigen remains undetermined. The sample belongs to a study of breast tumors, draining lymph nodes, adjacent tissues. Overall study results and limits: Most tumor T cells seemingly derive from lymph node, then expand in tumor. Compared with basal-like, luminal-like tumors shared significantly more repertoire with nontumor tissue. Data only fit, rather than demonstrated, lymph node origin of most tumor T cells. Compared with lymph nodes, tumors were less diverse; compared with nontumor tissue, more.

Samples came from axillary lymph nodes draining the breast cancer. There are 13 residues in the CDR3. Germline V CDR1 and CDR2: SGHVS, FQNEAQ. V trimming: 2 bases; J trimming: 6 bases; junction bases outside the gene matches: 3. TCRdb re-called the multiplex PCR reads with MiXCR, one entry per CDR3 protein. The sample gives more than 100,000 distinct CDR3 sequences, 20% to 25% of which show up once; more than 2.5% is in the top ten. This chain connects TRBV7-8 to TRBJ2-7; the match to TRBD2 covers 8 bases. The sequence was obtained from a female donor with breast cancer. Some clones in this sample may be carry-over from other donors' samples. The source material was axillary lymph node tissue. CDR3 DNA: TGTGCCAGCAGCTTATGGACTAGCCCCGAGCAGTACTTC. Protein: CASSLWTSPEQYF.